Shown below are 13 T cell receptor beta chains from a single sample sequenced in a study of spatial heterogeneity in lung cancer. TCRdb re-analysed the 5' RACE reads in MiXCR, keeping a single row per CDR3 protein. The sample holds tens of thousands of distinct CDR3 sequences, 5.5% to 7.5% seen once. The time point is: sample taken at primary tumor resection. This sample comprised PBMCs, obtained at surgery. The receptors stem from a male donor with early-stage non-small cell lung cancer.

The chain recombines TRBV4-2 with TRBJ2-4, with 10 bases matching TRBD2. The CDR3 runs 20 residues. The germline CDR1 and CDR2 sequences are LGHNA and YNFKEQ. After removal of 3 bases from V and 6 bases from J, the junction contained 20 bases not matched to a gene. CDR3 in amino acids: CASSQADFGSGRAVGNIQYF. The CDR3 nucleotides are TGTGCCAGCAGCCAGGCAGACTTTGGGAGCGGGAGGGCTGTAGGAAACATTCAGTACTTC.

In this sample, this clonotype turned up many times. The chain is built from TRBV10-3 and TRBJ2-6; TRBD1 might be the D (5 bases). This CDR3 has 15 amino acids. V dropped 5 bases and J dropped 2 bases, with 10 bases sitting between them. Germline V gene sequence: CDR1 ENHRY, CDR2 SYGVKD. CDR3 sequence (DNA): TGTGCCATCAGTCCCGACAGAACTGGGGCCAACGTCCTGACTTTC. Amino acids: CAISPDRTGANVLTF.

The table lists this clonotype with many counts. The genes are TRBV6-1 and TRBJ1-1; D unclear. CDR1 and CDR2 from the germline V gene are MNHNS and SASEGT. This CDR3 spans 12 amino acids. V lost 10 bases and J lost 5, with 14 bases in between. CDR3 coding DNA: TGTGCCACCCTCGTCCCCTTTACTGAAGCTTTCTTT. This sequence encodes CATLVPFTEAFF.

This clonotype came up many times. The chain is built from TRBV14 and TRBJ1-1; D not resolved. From germline, CDR1 is SGHDN and CDR2 FVKESK. CDR3 size: 16 residues. V lost 1 base and J lost 1, with 13 bases in between. DNA for the CDR3: TGTGCCAGCAGCCAAGGTTTGAGTCCAGGGAACACTGAAGCTTTCTTT. Translation: CASSQGLSPGNTEAFF.

A few counts support this clonotype. This chain connects TRBV27 to TRBJ2-7; D is undetermined. V lost 6 bases and J lost 2, with 11 bases in between. There are 13 residues in the CDR3. CDR1 and CDR2 (germline): MNHEY, SMNVEV (reference sequence). The CDR3 loop is CASSLAWTYEQYF. In nucleotides, the CDR3 is TGTGCCAGCAGCCTCGCTTGGACCTACGAGCAGTACTTC.

V and J are TRBV20-1 and TRBJ2-5; D is unclear. CDR1 and CDR2 (germline): DFQATT, SNEGSKA (reference sequence). The CDR3 has 12 residues. The V end was cut by 3 bases, the J end by 3 bases, with 8 bases between. This chain's CDR3 is CSARFHKETQYF. The DNA of the CDR3 is TGCAGTGCTAGGTTCCACAAAGAGACCCAGTACTTC.

In its sample, this clonotype was seen many times. V and J are TRBV10-2 and TRBJ2-5; D is unresolved. The V end was cut by 4 bases, the J end by 3 bases, with 12 bases between. This CDR3 contains 14 residues. The germline V gene has CDR1 WSHSY and CDR2 SAAADI. This CDR3 reads CASSGYQYEETQYF. CDR3 nucleotide sequence: TGCGCCAGCAGTGGTTACCAGTATGAAGAGACCCAGTACTTC.

The V gene is TRBV7-2, the J gene TRBJ2-7, with 8 positions matching TRBD2. Germline trimming cut 4 bases from V and 3 bases from J; bases unmatched to any gene: 5. The CDR3 sequence is 14 residues long. Germline V gene data show CDR1 as SGHTA and CDR2 as FQGNSA. The CDR3 DNA is TGTGCCAGCAGCTCCGCCGGGAGGGGCTACGAGCAGTACTTC. Residues: CASSSAGRGYEQYF.

This clonotype was detected many times. The chain is built from TRBV4-1 and TRBJ2-7, with a weak D call TRBD1 (6 bases). The germline CDR1 and CDR2 sequences are MGHRA and YSYEKL. V was clipped by 1 base and J by 0 bases, with 10 bases between them. The CDR3 spans 15 residues. This CDR3 is CASSQVGQSSYEQYF. In nucleotides, the CDR3 is TGCGCCAGCAGCCAAGTCGGACAGTCCTCCTACGAGCAGTACTTC.

This clonotype was seen ten or more times. V gene TRBV19 combines with J gene TRBJ1-2; 10 nucleotides agree with TRBD1. Per the germline V gene, CDR1 is LNHDA and CDR2 is SQIVND (reference sequence). The CDR3 contains 19 residues. Trimming cost V 2 bases and J 4 bases; bases outside gene matches: 16. The CDR3 reads CASSIPQGDRGVRGYGYTF. For the CDR3, the DNA is TGTGCCAGTAGTATACCCCAGGGGGACAGGGGCGTGCGCGGCTATGGCTACACCTTC.

This clonotype is classed as medium-sized. The chain couples TRBV7-8 to TRBJ1-1, with 8 bases identical to TRBD1. The CDR3 runs to 14 residues. V dropped 7 bases and J dropped 11; count of bases not matched to a gene: 15. Germline loops: CDR1 SGHVS, CDR2 FQNEAQ. The DNA for the CDR3 is TGTGCCAGCACCGAGATCCAGGGGGCATTGAGGGCTTTCTTT. As protein: CASTEIQGALRAFF. Full variable domain (outside the CDR3, taken from reference TRBV7-8 and TRBJ1-1): GAGVSQSPRYKVAKRGQDVALRCDPISGHVSLFWYQQALGQGPEFLTYFQNEAQLDKSGLPSDRFFAERPEGSVSTLKIQRTQQEDSAVYLCASTEIQGALRAFFGQGTRLTVV.

The V and J genes are TRBV7-2 and TRBJ1-1, with a tentative D call TRBD1 (5 bases). The CDR3 runs to 13 residues. Germline V lookup: CDR1 SGHTA, CDR2 FQGNSA. Trimming stripped 5 bases from V and 8 bases from J, with 15 bases between. The CDR3 protein is CASSLLGHREAFF. Written as DNA, the CDR3 is TGTGCCAGCAGCCTACTAGGACACAGAGAAGCTTTCTTT.

The rearrangement uses TRBV5-1 and TRBJ1-2; a weak D match, TRBD1 (5 bases). The CDR3 runs 16 residues. V was clipped by 1 base and J by 3 bases, with 16 bases between them. Germline CDR1 is SGHRS and CDR2 is YFSETQ. The CDR3: CASSLTQGRDDYGYTF. The CDR3 DNA is TGCGCCAGCAGCTTGACGCAGGGTAGAGACGACTATGGCTACACCTTC.